The clone carrying this T cell receptor beta chain was seen many times. This specimen comes from a study of T-cell memory formation after mild COVID-19. As for the study in general: Largely donor-specific TCR clusters were found.

The CDR3 runs 13 residues. Per the germline V gene, CDR1 is SGHTA and CDR2 is FQGNSA. Losses at the gene ends were 7 bases for V and 6 bases for J; bases not matched to a gene: 8. TCRdb re-called the 5' RACE reads with MiXCR, one entry per CDR3 protein. This table holds about 16,000 distinct CDR3 sequences, about 22% found once. The specimen sequenced was PBMCs or a T cell subset sorted from them (not recorded which). V and J are TRBV7-2 and TRBJ2-7; 8 nucleotides agree with TRBD1. The source of this sequence is a man younger than 35 who had mild COVID-19 (a few samples of this study predate the infection). Cell type and time point are not known. The CDR3 nucleotides are TGTGCCAGCACCCCGGACAGGGAGATCGAGCAGTACGTC. Translation gives CASTPDREIEQYV.